These 22 T cell receptor beta chains originate from one sample sequenced in a study of blood T cell repertoires in COVID-19. The method was immunoSEQ multiplex PCR; TCRdb's version includes in-frame clones alone and lacks a portion of them. The repertoire consists of just over 250,000 clones, with around 84% occurring once and the leading ten covering around 4.1%. Sequencing was done on a sample of PBMCs or T cells enriched from blood (not recorded which). The receptors come from a man aged 25 to 45 with acute COVID-19.

The chain joins TRBV3-1 (or the pseudogene TRBV3-2) to TRBJ1-1; D is undetermined. Looked up from germline, CDR1 is LGHDT and CDR2 is YNNKEL (reference sequence). Trimming pared 5 bases from V and 5 bases from J, leaving 12 bases between. The CDR3 length is 13 residues. In DNA, the CDR3 is TGTGCCAGCAGCGTGCGTCCGAGGACTGAAGCTTTCTTT. This codes for CASSVRPRTEAFF.

This chain uses TRBV6-2 or TRBV6-3 with TRBJ1-5; weak D call: TRBD1 (5 bases). In germline, CDR1 is MNHEY, CDR2 SVGEGT. V was cut by 6 bases and J by 15 bases, with 21 bases left in between. The CDR3 spans 13 residues. CDR3 protein: CASSSGTIARSHF. In DNA, the CDR3 is TGTGCCAGCAGCTCCGGGACTATAGCTCGGTCGCATTTT.

The gene calls are TRBV6-2 or TRBV6-3 and TRBJ2-1; 12 bases align to TRBD2. Germline-derived CDR1 and CDR2 are MNHEY and SVGEGT. This CDR3 has 14 residues. Trimming at V came to 2 bases and at J to 12 bases, leaving 5 bases not matched to a gene. The CDR3 DNA follows: TGTGCCAGCAGTTACACACTAGCGGGAGGCGGGCAGTTCTTC. Its protein is CASSYTLAGGGQFF.

V is TRBV7-9 and J is TRBJ1-2, with D tentatively TRBD1 (5 bases). The germline V gene has CDR1 SEHNR and CDR2 FQNEAQ (reference sequence). The CDR3 loop spans 15 amino acids. V was pared by 2 bases and J by 3 bases, with 13 bases between. Written as DNA, the CDR3 is TGTGCCAGCAGCTTAAAGGGGAAGGGGTACTATGGCTACACCTTC. Protein product: CASSLKGKGYYGYTF.

This clone was observed a few times. V usage is TRBV18 and J usage is TRBJ1-2; TRBD1 might be the D (5 bases). The CDR3 loop spans 14 amino acids. V gave up 3 bases and J gave up 8 bases, with 16 bases separating them. Germline CDR1 and CDR2: KGHSH and LQKENI. This CDR3 is CASSPLGRADGYTF. The DNA of the CDR3 is TGTGCCAGCTCACCCCTAGGCAGGGCAGACGGCTACACCTTC.

DNA of the CDR3: TGTGCCAGCAGCCAAGGGGCAGGGGCCCCCTACGAGCAGTACGTC. As protein: CASSQGAGAPYEQYV. The chain is built from TRBV7-8 and TRBJ2-7, with D possibly TRBD1 on 6 matching bases. The CDR3 contains 15 residues. Trimming took 5 bases from V and 2 from J, leaving 16 bases between them. Germline loops: CDR1 SGHVS, CDR2 FQNEAQ.

The J gene is TRBJ2-3, the V gene TRBV11-2; TRBD2 agrees at 9 bases. The germline gives CDR1 SGHAT, CDR2 FQNNGV. The V segment lost 0 bases and the J segment 4 bases; nucleotides outside the gene matches: 8. CDR3 length: 17 residues. The CDR3 spells CASSLDFAGGPADTQYF. Written as DNA, the CDR3 is TGTGCCAGCAGCTTAGATTTTGCGGGGGGGCCAGCAGATACGCAGTATTTT.

The chain has TRBV18 and TRBJ2-7; D possibly corresponds to TRBD2 (6 bases). This CDR3 is built from 15 residues. Germline V gene sequence: CDR1 KGHSH, CDR2 LQKENI. Deletions cut 5 bases from V and 0 bases from J, with 14 bases between. CDR3 sequence (DNA): TGTGCCAGCTCAGCGCGGGACGGAAGCTCCTACGAGCAGTACGTC. Translating gives CASSARDGSSYEQYV.

This clone was picked up one time. J is TRBJ1-6 and V is TRBV9; no clear D gene. The CDR3 length is 15 residues. Trimming pared 0 bases from V and 8 bases from J, leaving 12 bases between. Germline-derived CDR1 and CDR2 are SGDLS and YYNGEE. CDR3 sequence: CASSVVAGVDSPLHF. CDR3 bases: TGTGCCAGCAGCGTAGTAGCCGGGGTTGATTCACCCCTCCACTTT.

The rearrangement joins TRBV19 to TRBJ2-3; D gene uncertain. This CDR3 region has 13 residues. The V end was cut by 4 bases, the J end by 2 bases, with 7 bases between. Per the germline V gene, CDR1 is LNHDA and CDR2 is SQIVND (reference sequence). CDR3 sequence reads: CASSTFITDTQYF. For the CDR3, the DNA is TGTGCCAGTAGTACCTTTATCACAGATACGCAGTATTTT.

The chain combines TRBV6-5 with TRBJ1-6, with a weak D call TRBD1 (5 bases). Trimming removed 7 bases at V and 9 bases at J, with 13 bases between. The CDR3 length is 13 residues. The germline V gene has CDR1 MNHEY and CDR2 SVGAGI. The CDR3, as DNA: TGTGCCAGCATGTACCGGGGGGGTTCACCCCTCCACTTT. Amino acids: CASMYRGGSPLHF.

As to this clone: This sample includes further DNA sequences coding for the same CDR3. V gene TRBV3-1 (or the pseudogene TRBV3-2) combines with J gene TRBJ2-6, with D tentatively TRBD2 (6 bases). Trimming removed 0 bases from V and 2 bases from J, with 8 bases in between. This CDR3 is built from 16 residues. The germline CDR1 and CDR2 sequences are LGHDT and YNNKEL (reference sequence). Here the CDR3 DNA reads TGTGCCAGCAGCCAAGATCCGGGGGCTGGGGCCAACGTCCTGACTTTC. It is translated as CASSQDPGAGANVLTF.

V gene TRBV12-3 or TRBV12-4 combines with J gene TRBJ1-2, with D perhaps matching TRBD1 (5 bases). The CDR3 is 12 amino acids. Trimming shortened V by 6 bases and J by 6 bases, and 11 bases separated the two germline ends. The DNA of the CDR3 is TGTGCCAGCAGGAGAACCAGGGATGGCTACACCTTC. It codes for CASRRTRDGYTF.

The chain has TRBV28 and TRBJ2-3; D is perhaps TRBD2 (6 bases). The CDR3 covers 16 residues. CDR1 MDHEN and CDR2 SYDVKM come from the germline V gene. V was shortened by 6 bases and J by 2 bases, with 18 bases between the two germline ends. The CDR3 is CASRLSMGDFTDTQYF. The CDR3 region has the DNA TGTGCCAGCAGGTTGAGCATGGGGGACTTCACAGATACGCAGTATTTT. Full variable domain (outside the CDR3, taken from reference TRBV28 and TRBJ2-3): DVKVTQSSRYLVKRTGEKVFLECVQDMDHENMFWYRQDPGLGLRLIYFSYDVKMKEKGDIPEGYSVSREKKERFSLILESASTNQTSMYLCASRLSMGDFTDTQYFGPGTRLTVL.

V is TRBV28 and J is TRBJ1-2; 9 bases are a match to TRBD1. This CDR3 comprises 15 residues. Per germline, CDR1 MDHEN and CDR2 SYDVKM. The trim removed 8 bases at V and 8 bases at J, leaving 15 bases unmatched. In nucleotides, the CDR3 is TGTGCCAGCGTCACAGGGGGCCTCGATTCTAGAGGCTACACCTTC. It is translated as CASVTGGLDSRGYTF.

The rearrangement joins TRBV11-2 to TRBJ1-3; 7 bases are shared with TRBD1. This CDR3 has 15 amino acids. Trimming removed 5 bases from V and 1 base from J; junction bases left unmatched: 5. Germline V gene data show CDR1 as SGHAT and CDR2 as FQNNGV. CDR3 amino acids: CASSPRQGSGNTIYF. CDR3 coding DNA: TGTGCCAGCAGCCCTAGACAGGGATCTGGAAACACCATATATTTT.

The CDR3 region is CVAGGRSYNEQFF. The CDR3 bases are TGTGTTGCCGGGGGGCGATCCTACAATGAGCAGTTCTTC. The chain combines TRBV28 with TRBJ2-1; D is possibly TRBD2 (7 bases). The CDR3 length is 13 residues. The germline V gene has CDR1 MDHEN and CDR2 SYDVKM.

The J gene is TRBJ2-1, the V gene TRBV11-3, with 7 bases identical to TRBD2. Germline CDR1 SGHNT, CDR2 YENEEA. The CDR3 contains 16 residues. Trimming removed 5 bases from V and 0 bases from J; junction bases left unmatched: 7. CDR3 DNA: TGTGCCAGCAGCCAAGAACTAGCGCCCTCCTACAATGAGCAGTTCTTC. Protein sequence: CASSQELAPSYNEQFF.

This sequence joins TRBV19 and TRBJ1-3, with a possible D match to TRBD1 (6 bases). The V and J ends lost 10 bases and 2 bases respectively, with 18 bases between them. The germline V gene encodes CDR1 LNHDA and CDR2 SQIVND (reference sequence). This CDR3 has 15 residues. The CDR3 loop is CATSGGRVAGNTIYF. CDR3 coding DNA: TGTGCCACGAGCGGGGGCAGGGTGGCTGGAAACACCATATATTTT. The whole variable domain, filled in from reference TRBV19 and TRBJ1-3, reads DGGITQSPKYLFRKEGQNVTLSCEQNLNHDAMYWYRQDPGQGLRLIYYSQIVNDFQKGDIAEGYSVSREKKESFPLTVTSAQKNPTAFYLCATSGGRVAGNTIYFGEGSWLTVV.

V and J are TRBV24-1 and TRBJ2-3; 8 bases are shared with TRBD2. The CDR3 is made up of 16 amino acids. Germline CDR1 reads KGHDR; CDR2 reads SFDVKD. Losses at the gene ends were 3 bases for V and 0 bases for J; bases not matched to a gene: 4. The CDR3 bases are TGTGCCACCAGTGATGTAGCGGGGCCCAGCACAGATACGCAGTATTTT. Protein: CATSDVAGPSTDTQYF.

About this clone itself: One junction end disagrees with the germline gene, perhaps due to a read error. V is TRBV5-1 and J is TRBJ1-2; D perhaps matches TRBD1 (5 bases). CDR3 length equals 15 residues. Germline CDR1 is SGHRS and CDR2 is YFSETQ. The CDR3 DNA reads as TGTGCCAGCAGCTTGGGTGGGGCAGGTCACTATGGCTACACCTTC. Its translation: CASSLGGAGHYGYTF.

V and J are TRBV7-9 and TRBJ1-5, with 7 bases fitting TRBD1. CDR1 is SEHNR and CDR2 is FQNEAQ in the germline V gene (reference sequence). This CDR3 is 14 amino acids long. V shed 5 bases, J shed 7 bases, and the junction held 8 bases outside the gene matches. The DNA of the CDR3 is TGTGCCAGCAGCCCAGGGACAGCTGACCAGCCCCAGCATTTT. Encoded protein: CASSPGTADQPQHF.